These 15 T cell receptor beta chains share one sample of origin, sequenced in a study of blood T cell repertoires in COVID-19 (dated by TCRdb to 2019 to 2021). The library was produced with the immunoSEQ multiplex PCR assay. As stored in TCRdb, this immuneACCESS dataset retains in-frame rearrangements with V and J assigned. A fraction of the clones does not appear; measured against another copy, unresolved V genes explain less than half of the discrepancy, and the remainder lacks a known reason. The sample profile shows approximately 440,000 clones; around 91% of them were found once. The ten largest clones capture approximately 0.65% of the sample. Sequencing was done on a sample of PBMCs or T cells enriched from blood (not recorded which). All receptors derive from a man aged 18 to 30 who had recovered from COVID-19.

Here the CDR3 DNA reads TGCGCCAGCAAAACAGGGGCTAGCATGAACACTGAAGCTTTCTTT. This codes for CASKTGASMNTEAFF. V gene TRBV5-1 combines with J gene TRBJ1-1; TRBD1 agrees at 7 bases. This CDR3 comprises 15 residues. The germline gives CDR1 SGHRS, CDR2 YFSETQ. With V trimmed by 6 bases and J by 0 bases, 8 bases remained unmatched.

This rearrangement joins TRBV19 to TRBJ1-2; 10 bases align to TRBD1. The J segment lost 4 bases and the V segment lost 5 bases, leaving 7 bases of the junction unmatched. CDR1 is LNHDA and CDR2 is SQIVND in the germline V gene (reference sequence). The CDR3 runs to 15 residues. Written as DNA, the CDR3 is TGTGCCAGTAGTCCGGGACAGGGGTTGGGCTATGGCTACACCTTC. Translated: CASSPGQGLGYGYTF.

J is TRBJ2-1 and V is TRBV6-5; D is ambiguous. The germline V and J ends were trimmed by 2 bases and 4 bases, with 3 bases remaining between them. Germline lookup yields CDR1 MNHEY and CDR2 SVGAGI. This CDR3 is built from 12 residues. The CDR3 is CASSYPYNEQFF. The CDR3 DNA reads TGTGCCAGCAGTTACCCGTACAATGAGCAGTTCTTC.

The chain's CDR3 is CASSDLAGGHYNEQFF. The CDR3 DNA reads TGCGCCAGCAGTGATTTAGCGGGAGGCCACTACAATGAGCAGTTCTTC. This rearrangement joins TRBV10-1 to TRBJ2-1; 10 nucleotides line up with TRBD2. Losses at the gene ends were 3 bases for V and 3 bases for J; bases not matched to a gene: 5. Germline-derived CDR1 and CDR2 are WNHNN and SYGVQD (reference sequence). The CDR3 totals 16 residues.

In DNA form, the CDR3 reads TGCAGCGTTGAGCAACAGCCGAATGAAAAACTGTTTTTT. Protein: CSVEQQPNEKLFF. This sequence joins TRBV29-1 and TRBJ1-4, with no clear D. CDR1 is SQVTM and CDR2 is ANQGSEA in the germline V gene. V lost 3 bases to trimming and J lost 5 bases, with 10 bases between them. CDR3 length: 13 residues.

The chain combines TRBV20-1 with TRBJ1-4, with D possibly being TRBD1 (5 bases). V lost 3 bases and J lost 7, with 18 bases in between. This CDR3 is 15 amino acids long. Germline V gives CDR1 DFQATT, CDR2 SNEGSKA (reference sequence). CDR3 in amino acids: CSASFRDSGAEKLFF. CDR3 DNA: TGCAGTGCTAGTTTCAGGGACTCTGGAGCTGAAAAACTGTTTTTT.

V gene TRBV7-3 combines with J gene TRBJ2-3, with 13 bases fitting TRBD2. Germline V CDR1 and CDR2: SGHTA, FQGTGA. CDR3 length equals 16 residues. V lost 5 bases and J lost 3; bases outside the gene matches: 5. The CDR3 DNA reads TGTGCCAGCAGCCGAGGGACTAGCGGGACAACAGATACGCAGTATTTT. Its protein product is CASSRGTSGTTDTQYF.

This clone was seen a single time. Additional DNA sequences in this sample encode the identical CDR3. The rearrangement links TRBV19 to TRBJ1-5; 7 bases line up with TRBD1. With 4 bases clipped from V and 4 bases from J, the junction kept 1 base outside the gene matches. CDR3 size: 13 residues. The germline CDR1 and CDR2 sequences are LNHDA and SQIVND (reference sequence). Here the CDR3 DNA reads TGTGCCAGTAGTAGGGACAGAAATCAGCCCCAGCATTTT. Protein product: CASSRDRNQPQHF.

The V and J genes are TRBV6-5 and TRBJ2-2, with 9 bases aligning to TRBD1. CDR1 MNHEY and CDR2 SVGAGI come from the germline V gene. V lost 6 bases to trimming and J lost 2 bases; unmatched junction nucleotides: 4. This CDR3 is built from 15 residues. The CDR3 here is CASRTGGANTGELFF. The DNA for the CDR3 is TGTGCCAGCAGGACAGGGGGTGCCAACACCGGGGAGCTGTTTTTT.

This sequence joins TRBV2 and TRBJ2-3, with 9 bases aligning to TRBD1. CDR3 length equals 17 residues. Losses at the gene ends were 5 bases for V and 1 base for J; bases not matched to a gene: 10. Germline CDR1 is SNHLY and CDR2 is FYNNEI. DNA for the CDR3: TGTGCCAGCAGTTTCCCGGGACAGGGTATCGGCACAGATACGCAGTATTTT. This translates into CASSFPGQGIGTDTQYF.

The V gene is TRBV12-3 or TRBV12-4, the J gene TRBJ1-1; TRBD1 agrees at 9 bases. V gave up 4 bases and J gave up 11 bases; unmatched junction bases: 2. The CDR3 loop spans 11 amino acids. The CDR3 loop reads CASSYGTGAFF. CDR3 bases: TGTGCCAGCAGTTACGGGACAGGGGCTTTCTTT.

The chain recombines TRBV6-5 with TRBJ1-5; 11 bases fit TRBD1. The length of the CDR3 is 15 residues. V shed 7 bases, J shed 6 bases, and the junction held 8 bases outside the gene matches. CDR1 and CDR2 (germline): MNHEY, SVGAGI. The CDR3 DNA sequence: TGTGCCAGCACCCTCATGGACAGGGGGCTTCAGCCCCAGCATTTT. The encoded protein is CASTLMDRGLQPQHF.

CDR3 in amino acids: CRGQGNNEQFF. The CDR3, as DNA: TGCAGGGGACAGGGTAACAATGAGCAGTTCTTC. This rearrangement joins TRBV20-1 to TRBJ2-1; 9 bases map to TRBD1. Germline CDR1 is DFQATT and CDR2 is SNEGSKA (reference sequence). The CDR3 totals 11 residues.

With respect to this clone: Other DNA sequences in the sample encode the same CDR3. The chain uses TRBV2 and TRBJ1-2; the D gene is possibly TRBD1 (6 bases). Per germline, CDR1 SNHLY and CDR2 FYNNEI. Trimming left V 6 bases short and J 0 bases short, with 8 bases between. The CDR3 contains 13 residues. The CDR3 nucleotides read TGTGCCAGCAGAGGGGGGGCTAACTATGGCTACACCTTC. This translates into CASRGGANYGYTF.

The chain recombines TRBV7-9 with TRBJ1-5; no clear D gene. CDR1 SEHNR and CDR2 FQNEAQ come from the germline V gene (reference sequence). Trimming removed 4 bases at V and 7 bases at J, with 17 bases between. The CDR3 contains 15 residues. In nucleotides, the CDR3 is TGTGCCAGCAGCTCGACCCGGGGTGAAGGGCAGCCCCAGCATTTT. Protein: CASSSTRGEGQPQHF.